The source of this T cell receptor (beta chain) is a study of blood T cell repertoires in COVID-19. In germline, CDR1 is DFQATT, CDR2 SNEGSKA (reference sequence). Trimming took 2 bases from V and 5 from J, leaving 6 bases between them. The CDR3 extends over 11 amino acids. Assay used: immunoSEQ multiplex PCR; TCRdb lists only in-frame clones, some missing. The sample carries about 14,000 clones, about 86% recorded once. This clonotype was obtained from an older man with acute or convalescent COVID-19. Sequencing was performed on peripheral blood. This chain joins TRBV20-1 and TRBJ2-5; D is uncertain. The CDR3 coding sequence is TGCAGTGCTAGATCGAGGGAGACCCAGTACTTC. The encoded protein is CSARSRETQYF.